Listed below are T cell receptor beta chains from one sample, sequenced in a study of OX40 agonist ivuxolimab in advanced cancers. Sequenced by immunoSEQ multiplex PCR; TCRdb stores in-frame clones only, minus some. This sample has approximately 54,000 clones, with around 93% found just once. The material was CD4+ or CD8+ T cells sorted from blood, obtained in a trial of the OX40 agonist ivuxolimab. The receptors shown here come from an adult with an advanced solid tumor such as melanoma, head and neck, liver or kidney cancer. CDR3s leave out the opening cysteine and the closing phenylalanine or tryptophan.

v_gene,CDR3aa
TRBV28,ASSIQGEGTEAF
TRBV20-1,SARITGGHT
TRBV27,ASSLSRARTNIYEQY
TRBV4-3,ASRGDSSTGELF
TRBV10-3,ASSFRAGAGDEQF
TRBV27,ASSLETGGTDTQY
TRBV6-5,ASSYSVANHEKLF
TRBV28,ASSFLNPGTSTDTQY
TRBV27,ASSGGTATNEKLF
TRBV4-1,ASSQEEGRRNEKLF
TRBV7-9,ASSWEQGAYNEQF
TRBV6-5,ASSSGATQH
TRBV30,AWNGVRGTDTQY
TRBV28,ASSIRTEETQY
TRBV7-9,ASSLVGGSSYNSPLH
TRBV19,ASKGDYNQPQH
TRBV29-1,SVPGQGLTGELF
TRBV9,ASSGSSYNEQF
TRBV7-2,ASSLVGLDVGNQPQH
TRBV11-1,ASSLWGAGGAYEQY
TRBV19,ASSMGSGNTIY
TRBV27,ASSPTGFFTEAF
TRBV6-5,ASSLGGAKNIQY
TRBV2,ASSVQREVYNEQF
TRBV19,ASSSTGGYEQF
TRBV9,ASSVGSAREAF
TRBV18,ASSSNGLNTEAF
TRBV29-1,SVVRQSYGYT
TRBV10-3,AISELHDSGNTIY
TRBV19,ASSGTGGNTEAF
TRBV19,ASSMGQYNEQF
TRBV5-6,ASSFGLAGRSYEQY
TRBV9,ASSPYSLTDTQY
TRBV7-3,ASSSGLAGGYEQF
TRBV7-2,ASRQGIPIEQF
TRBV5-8,ASTLRGGDEQY
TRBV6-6,ASTMMNPNEKLF
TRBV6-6,ASGEEPDLGEQF
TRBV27,ASSFAGTNEKLF
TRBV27,ASSPSTGLAIHEQY
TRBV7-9,ASSLTEAF
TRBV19,ASSIAGPPYTDTQY
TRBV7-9,ASSLLGGLDTEAF
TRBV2,ASSEYRADEQY
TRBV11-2,ASSLEGWDGELF
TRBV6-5,ASSSTSYEQY
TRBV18,ASSPPTGGLNTEAF
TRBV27,ATRDLLHTGELF